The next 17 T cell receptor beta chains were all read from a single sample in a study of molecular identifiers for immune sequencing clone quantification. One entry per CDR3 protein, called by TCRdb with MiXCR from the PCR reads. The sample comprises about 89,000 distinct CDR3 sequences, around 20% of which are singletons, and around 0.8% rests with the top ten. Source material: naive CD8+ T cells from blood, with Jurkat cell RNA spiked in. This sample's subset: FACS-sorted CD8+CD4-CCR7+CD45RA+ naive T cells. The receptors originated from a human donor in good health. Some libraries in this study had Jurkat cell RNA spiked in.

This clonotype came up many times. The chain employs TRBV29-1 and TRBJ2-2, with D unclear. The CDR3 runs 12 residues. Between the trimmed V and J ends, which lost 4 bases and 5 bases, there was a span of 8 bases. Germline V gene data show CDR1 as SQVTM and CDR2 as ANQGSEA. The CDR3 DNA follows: TGCAGCGTTGTGGCCGGGACCGGGGAGCTGTTTTTT. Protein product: CSVVAGTGELFF.

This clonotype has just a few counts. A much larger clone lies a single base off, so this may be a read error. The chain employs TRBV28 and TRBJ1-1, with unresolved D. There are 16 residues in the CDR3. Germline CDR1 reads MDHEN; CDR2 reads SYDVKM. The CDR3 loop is CVSSLRRVGSNTEAFF. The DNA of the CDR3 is TGTGTCAGCAGTTTAAGGCGAGTTGGGTCGAACACTGAAGCTTTCTTT. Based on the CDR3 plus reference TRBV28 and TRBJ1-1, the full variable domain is DVKVTQSSRYLVKRTGEKVFLECVQDMDHENMFWYRQDPGLGLRLIYFSYDVKMKEKGDIPEGYSVSREKKERFSLILESASTNQTSMYLCVSSLRRVGSNTEAFFGQGTRLTVV.

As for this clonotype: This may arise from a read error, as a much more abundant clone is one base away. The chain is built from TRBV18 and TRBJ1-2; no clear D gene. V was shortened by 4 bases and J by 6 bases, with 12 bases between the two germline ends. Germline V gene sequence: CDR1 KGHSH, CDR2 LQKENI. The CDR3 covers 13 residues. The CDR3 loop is CASSLLDGDGYTF. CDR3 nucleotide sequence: TGTGCCAGCTCACTACTCGACGGGGATGGCTACACCTTC.

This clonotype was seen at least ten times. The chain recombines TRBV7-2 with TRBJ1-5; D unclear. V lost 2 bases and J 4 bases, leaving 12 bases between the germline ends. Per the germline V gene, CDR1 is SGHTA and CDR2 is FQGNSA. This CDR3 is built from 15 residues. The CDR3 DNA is TGTGCCAGCAGCTTATGGTCCAACTTAAATCAGCCCCAGCATTTT. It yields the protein CASSLWSNLNQPQHF.

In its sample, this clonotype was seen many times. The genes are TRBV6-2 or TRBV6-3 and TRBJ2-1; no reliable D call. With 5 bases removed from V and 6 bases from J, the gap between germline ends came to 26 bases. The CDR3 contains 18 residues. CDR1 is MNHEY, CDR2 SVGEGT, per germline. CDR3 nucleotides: TGTGCCAGCAGTCCCGGGCCTAAAGGTGTATTTAAAATCAATGAGCAGTTCTTC. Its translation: CASSPGPKGVFKINEQFF.

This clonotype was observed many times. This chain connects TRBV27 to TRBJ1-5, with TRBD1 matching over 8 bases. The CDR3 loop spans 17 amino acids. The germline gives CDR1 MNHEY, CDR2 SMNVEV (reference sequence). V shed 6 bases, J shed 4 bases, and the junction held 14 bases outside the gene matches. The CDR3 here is CASSRLGAGGANQPQHF. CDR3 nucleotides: TGTGCCAGCAGCCGATTAGGGGCAGGGGGCGCGAATCAGCCCCAGCATTTT.

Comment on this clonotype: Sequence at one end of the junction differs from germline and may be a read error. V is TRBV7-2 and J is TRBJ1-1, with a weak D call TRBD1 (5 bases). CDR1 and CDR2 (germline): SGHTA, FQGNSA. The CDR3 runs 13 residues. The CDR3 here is CASSLALGDEALF. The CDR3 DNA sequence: TGTGCCAGCAGCTTAGCGTTGGGGGATGAAGCTCTCTTT.

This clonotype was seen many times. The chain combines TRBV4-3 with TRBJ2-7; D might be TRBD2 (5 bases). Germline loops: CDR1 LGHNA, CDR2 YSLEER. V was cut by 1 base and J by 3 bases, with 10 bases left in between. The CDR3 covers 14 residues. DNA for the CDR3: TGCGCCAGCAGCCAAGGGGGAGACTACTACGAGCAGTACTTC. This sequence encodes CASSQGGDYYEQYF.

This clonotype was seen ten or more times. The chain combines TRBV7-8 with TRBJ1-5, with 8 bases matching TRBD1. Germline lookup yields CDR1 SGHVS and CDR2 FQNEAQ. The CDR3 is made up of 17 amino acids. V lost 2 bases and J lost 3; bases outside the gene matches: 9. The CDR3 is CASSLIQGQVYNQPQHF. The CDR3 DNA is TGTGCCAGCAGCTTAATTCAGGGACAGGTGTACAATCAGCCCCAGCATTTT. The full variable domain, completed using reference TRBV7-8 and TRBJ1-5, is GAGVSQSPRYKVAKRGQDVALRCDPISGHVSLFWYQQALGQGPEFLTYFQNEAQLDKSGLPSDRFFAERPEGSVSTLKIQRTQQEDSAVYLCASSLIQGQVYNQPQHFGDGTRLSIL.

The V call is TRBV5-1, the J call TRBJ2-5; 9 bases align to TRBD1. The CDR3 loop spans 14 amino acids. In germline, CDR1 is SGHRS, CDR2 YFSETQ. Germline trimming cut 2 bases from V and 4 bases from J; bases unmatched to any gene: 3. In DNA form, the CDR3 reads TGCGCCAGCAGCTTTGGACAGGGGATAGAGACCCAGTACTTC. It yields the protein CASSFGQGIETQYF.

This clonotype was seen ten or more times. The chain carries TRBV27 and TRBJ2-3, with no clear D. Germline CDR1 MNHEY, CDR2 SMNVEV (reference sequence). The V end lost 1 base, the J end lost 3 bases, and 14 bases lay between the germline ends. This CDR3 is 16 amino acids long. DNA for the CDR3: TGTGCCAGCAGTTTATTTTACCTCCAAGGAACAGATACGCAGTATTTT. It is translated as CASSLFYLQGTDTQYF.

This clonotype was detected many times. The DNA of the CDR3 is TGTGCCAGCAGCCCCCGGACAGGACCCTTTCCGAACACTGAAGCTTTCTTT. Translated: CASSPRTGPFPNTEAFF. The V gene is TRBV7-9, the J gene TRBJ1-1; 7 bases match TRBD1. The germline V gene has CDR1 SEHNR and CDR2 FQNEAQ (reference sequence). Trimming cost V 5 bases and J 1 base; bases outside gene matches: 13. The CDR3 has 17 residues. Variable domain in full (rest from reference TRBV7-9 and TRBJ1-1): DTGVSQNPRHKITKRGQNVTFRCDPISEHNRLYWYRQTLGQGPEFLTYFQNEAQLEKSRLLSDRFSAERPKGSFSTLEIQRTEQGDSAMYLCASSPRTGPFPNTEAFFGQGTRLTVV.

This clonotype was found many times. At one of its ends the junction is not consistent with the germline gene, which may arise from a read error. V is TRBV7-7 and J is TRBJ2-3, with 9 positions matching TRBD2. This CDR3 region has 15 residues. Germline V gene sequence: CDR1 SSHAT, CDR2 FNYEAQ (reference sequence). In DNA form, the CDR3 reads TGTGCTAGCAGCCTGGGCCTAGCGGGATCAGCTACGCAGTATTTT. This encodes CASSLGLAGSATQYF.

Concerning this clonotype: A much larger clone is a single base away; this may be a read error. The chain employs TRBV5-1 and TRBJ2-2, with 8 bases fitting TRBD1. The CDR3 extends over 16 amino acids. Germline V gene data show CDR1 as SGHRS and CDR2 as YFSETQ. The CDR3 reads CAGSSMTGENTGELFF. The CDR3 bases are TGCGCCGGCAGCTCCATGACAGGGGAAAACACCGGGGAGCTGTTTTTT.

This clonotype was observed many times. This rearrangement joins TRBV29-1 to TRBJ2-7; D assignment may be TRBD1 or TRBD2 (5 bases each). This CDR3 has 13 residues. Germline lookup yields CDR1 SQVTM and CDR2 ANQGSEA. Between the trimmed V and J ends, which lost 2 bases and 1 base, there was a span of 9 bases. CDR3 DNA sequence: TGCAGCGTTGAAATAGGGGAGTCCTACGAGCAGTACTTC. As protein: CSVEIGESYEQYF.

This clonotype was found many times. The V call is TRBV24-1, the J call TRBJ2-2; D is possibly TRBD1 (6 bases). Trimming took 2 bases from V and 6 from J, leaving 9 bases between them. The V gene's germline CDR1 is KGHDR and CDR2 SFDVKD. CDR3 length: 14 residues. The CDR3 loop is CATSDWQGPGELFF. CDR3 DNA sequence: TGTGCCACCAGTGATTGGCAGGGGCCCGGGGAGCTGTTTTTT.

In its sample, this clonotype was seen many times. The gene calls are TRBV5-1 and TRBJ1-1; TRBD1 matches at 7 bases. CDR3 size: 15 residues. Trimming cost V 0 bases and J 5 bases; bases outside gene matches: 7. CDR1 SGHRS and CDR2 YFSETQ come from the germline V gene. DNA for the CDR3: TGCGCCAGCAGCTTGGATGGAGGGGGCTTGACTGAAGCTTTCTTT. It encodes CASSLDGGGLTEAFF.